The sequence of this TCR beta chain was determined in a study of CD8 T cells in Susac syndrome. CD8+ and CD4+ T cells taken from blood had their TCR beta sequenced. Random hexamers were used to reverse transcribe the RNA input (0.5 to 1 ug). Amplification of TCR beta CDR3 was carried out by immunoSEQ multiplex PCR, which covered 54 Vbeta and 13 Jbeta segments. MiXCR, applied by TCRdb to the immunoSEQ multiplex PCR reads, yields one record per CDR3 protein. The repertoire holds some 220,000 distinct CDR3 sequences, with 95% as singletons. V was pared by 5 bases and J by 8 bases, with 16 bases between. The germline gives CDR1 SEHNR, CDR2 FQNEAQ (reference sequence). The CDR3 sequence is 14 residues long. Note on this clonotype: The antigen remains unidentified.

Findings and limits, study-wide: The authors acknowledged that their TCR sequencing and HLA analysis involved a relatively small number of individuals.

The source material was CD4+ T cells from PBMCs. This TCR was recovered from a human donor with multiple sclerosis. The chain couples TRBV7-9 to TRBJ2-1; unclear D gene. CDR3 sequence reads: CASSPRGVFHEQFF. The CDR3 nucleotides read TGTGCCAGCAGCCCCCGAGGAGTTTTCCATGAGCAGTTCTTC.